One sample yielded the 6 T cell receptor beta chains listed below, sequenced in a study of metastatic and nonmetastatic thyroid tumors. TCRdb re-called the PCR reads through MiXCR. Found here are about 20,000 clones, approximately 22% of them singletons; the top ten hold about 10%. No patient received treatment before thyroid surgery. The sample comprised tumor tissue. These receptors were taken from a male donor with papillary thyroid cancer or a benign thyroid nodule (not recorded which). Some clones in this sample may be carry-over from other donors' samples.

This clone ranks as medium-sized (0.01 to 0.1%). V gene TRBV19 combines with J gene TRBJ1-2; 9 bases map to TRBD1. The CDR3 consists of 14 residues. With 6 bases clipped from V and 4 bases from J, the junction kept 6 bases outside the gene matches. Germline-derived CDR1 and CDR2 are LNHDA and SQIVND (reference sequence). In nucleotides, the CDR3 is TGTGCCAGTAGACAACAGGGGGCCGGCTATGGCTACACCTTC. Its protein is CASRQQGAGYGYTF.

This clone appeared many times. Within the sample, other DNA sequences also encode this same CDR3. This rearrangement joins TRBV6-1 to TRBJ2-2, with D possibly TRBD1 on 5 matching bases. In germline, CDR1 is MNHNS, CDR2 SASEGT. Trimming removed 6 bases from V and 7 bases from J, with 18 bases in between. The CDR3 length is 15 residues. CDR3 nucleotide sequence: TGTGCCAGCAGAAGGGGTGCCCTTTCCGTCGGGGAGCTGTTTTTT. Translation gives CASRRGALSVGELFF.

This clone was seen only once. The chain joins TRBV20-1 to TRBJ2-7, with D possibly TRBD2 on 7 matching bases. Trimming cost V 3 bases and J 0 bases, with 15 bases left between them. The germline V gene encodes CDR1 DFQATT and CDR2 SNEGSKA (reference sequence). The CDR3 extends over 15 amino acids. The CDR3 DNA is TGCAGTGCTAGGTCGGCACGGGGGGCCTCCTACGAGCAGTACTTC. It codes for CSARSARGASYEQYF.

This clone has just a few counts. V usage is TRBV20-1 and J usage is TRBJ2-3; the match to TRBD2 covers 8 bases. Trimming took 6 bases from V and 3 from J; bases not matched to a gene: 11. The CDR3 is 15 amino acids. From germline, CDR1 is DFQATT and CDR2 SNEGSKA (reference sequence). The CDR3, as DNA: TGCAGTGCGGGGAAGCGGGAGATGGGGACAGATACGCAGTATTTT. Translation gives CSAGKREMGTDTQYF.

Concerning this clone itself: Given the absence of the conserved phenylalanine or tryptophan at the CDR3 end, a read error is likely. The DNA is omitted, as the CDR3 cannot be located on it reliably, and the CDR3 follows TCRdb's listing. The chain links TRBV6-2 or TRBV6-3 to TRBJ1-2. The germline V gene has CDR1 MNHEY and CDR2 SVGEGT. The CDR3 sequence runs 15 residues, both termini included. The CDR3 here is CASSYSAGLYYVFTL.

This clone showed up many times. The chain carries TRBV28 and TRBJ1-5, with TRBD1 as a possible D gene (5 bases). This CDR3 has 12 amino acids. Trimming cost V 6 bases and J 9 bases, with 12 bases left between them. Germline V CDR1 and CDR2: MDHEN, SYDVKM. CDR3 DNA: TGTGCCAGCAGCCCCAGGGACGGGCCCCAGCATTTT. Protein sequence: CASSPRDGPQHF.